The 27 T cell receptor beta chains reported below all come from one sample, sequenced in a study of human T cells and chemical hapten exposure. Each CDR3 protein gets one entry after TCRdb re-called the RACE reads with MiXCR. This sample yields 280,000 or so distinct CDR3 sequences, of which roughly 7.4% are seen a single time; 1.2% belongs to the top ten. Described time point: pre-sensitization, week 0. Regarding treatment: therapeutic diphenylcyclopropenone sensitization with weekly scalp DPC. The sample was whole blood, taken in connection with sensitization to the hapten diphenylcyclopropenone (DPC). All receptors derive from a man aged 18 to 35 with alopecia areata. Some clones in this sample may be carry-over from other donors' samples.

The gene calls are TRBV20-1 and TRBJ1-3; 7 bases match TRBD1. The CDR3 runs 14 residues. The trim removed 6 bases at V and 0 bases at J, leaving 5 bases unmatched. Germline V gives CDR1 DFQATT, CDR2 SNEGSKA (reference sequence). The CDR3 sequence is CSAPGQFSGNTIYF. The CDR3, as DNA: TGCAGTGCCCCGGGACAGTTCTCTGGAAACACCATATATTTT.

The rearrangement uses TRBV7-9 and TRBJ1-1; D perhaps matches TRBD1 (5 bases). Germline V gene lookup returns CDR1 SEHNR and CDR2 FQNEAQ (reference sequence). With 5 bases removed from V and 4 bases from J, the gap between germline ends came to 20 bases. The CDR3 consists of 16 residues. CDR3 protein: CASSPQSGEVGTEAFF. The DNA of the CDR3 is TGTGCCAGCAGCCCCCAATCGGGGGAAGTGGGCACTGAAGCTTTCTTT.

The chain combines TRBV11-2 with TRBJ1-1; tentatively, D is TRBD1 (6 bases). Germline V gene sequence: CDR1 SGHAT, CDR2 FQNNGV. This CDR3 has 14 residues. Trimming pared 6 bases from V and 6 bases from J, leaving 17 bases between. The DNA for the CDR3 is TGTGCCAGCAGAAGGACAGAAATCGTCGCTGAAGCTTTCTTT. It encodes CASRRTEIVAEAFF.

The genes are TRBV4-1 and TRBJ2-1; no clear D gene. The V end lost 5 bases, the J end lost 9 bases, and 17 bases lay between the germline ends. This CDR3 region has 14 residues. Per germline, CDR1 MGHRA and CDR2 YSYEKL. CDR3 amino acids: CASSTPASYIEQFF. The CDR3 coding sequence is TGCGCCAGCAGCACCCCCGCTAGTTATATTGAGCAGTTCTTC.

This chain joins TRBV20-1 and TRBJ2-5; 14 nucleotides match TRBD2. V dropped 0 bases and J dropped 2; count of bases not matched to a gene: 8. The germline V gene encodes CDR1 DFQATT and CDR2 SNEGSKA (reference sequence). This CDR3 spans 18 amino acids. This CDR3 reads CSARDWTSGGTWQETQYF. CDR3 bases: TGCAGTGCTAGAGATTGGACTAGCGGGGGGACCTGGCAAGAGACCCAGTACTTC.

This clonotype has only a few counts. The chain links TRBV20-1 to TRBJ2-3; no clear D. V was pared by 1 base and J by 4 bases, with 3 bases between. Germline V gene data show CDR1 as DFQATT and CDR2 as SNEGSKA (reference sequence). The CDR3 extends over 11 amino acids. The CDR3, as DNA: TGCAGTGCTAGAGCAGCAGATACGCAGTATTTT. Protein sequence: CSARAADTQYF.

This clonotype was recorded at least ten times. The V gene is TRBV7-9, the J gene TRBJ1-2; D is unresolved. This CDR3 is built from 13 residues. The V and J ends lost 5 bases and 4 bases respectively, with 11 bases between them. The V gene's germline CDR1 is SEHNR and CDR2 FQNEAQ (reference sequence). CDR3 sequence (DNA): TGTGCCAGCAGCAAGACGGAATTCTATGGCTACACCTTC. It specifies CASSKTEFYGYTF.

In DNA, the CDR3 is TGTGCCGTCCAGCCCAGGGATCTTCCCTACGAGCAGTACTTC. Protein product: CAVQPRDLPYEQYF. This chain links TRBV6-2 or TRBV6-3 with TRBJ2-7; D is possibly TRBD1 (5 bases). V was cut by 11 bases and J by 2 bases, with 19 bases left in between. The CDR3 is 14 amino acids. Germline V lookup: CDR1 MNHEY, CDR2 SVGEGT.

This chain links TRBV4-1 with TRBJ2-1; 7 nucleotides match TRBD1. The CDR3 is 17 residues long. The V segment lost 1 base and the J segment 3 bases; nucleotides outside the gene matches: 9. Germline values: CDR1 MGHRA, CDR2 YSYEKL. In DNA, the CDR3 is TGCGCCAGCAGCCAAGGCTCGACAGGGAGAGGCTACAATGAGCAGTTCTTC. This encodes CASSQGSTGRGYNEQFF.

The genes are TRBV28 and TRBJ1-5; D gene unclear. The CDR3 totals 14 residues. CDR1 and CDR2 from the germline V gene are MDHEN and SYDVKM. Deletions cut 6 bases from V and 6 bases from J, with 15 bases between. The CDR3 sequence is CASRAPRKGQPQHF. CDR3 coding DNA: TGTGCCAGCAGGGCCCCGCGCAAGGGTCAGCCCCAGCATTTT.

The sample holds many counts of this clonotype. The chain couples TRBV6-5 to TRBJ1-6, with 7 bases fitting TRBD1. CDR3 length: 14 residues. Germline V lookup: CDR1 MNHEY, CDR2 SVGAGI. After removal of 4 bases from V and 11 bases from J, the junction contained 8 bases not matched to a gene. The CDR3 reads CASSSPQGMAPLHF. The DNA for the CDR3 is TGTGCCAGCAGTTCTCCACAGGGGATGGCACCCCTCCACTTT.

This clonotype turned up a few times. The rearrangement links TRBV20-1 to TRBJ1-2; no definite D call. Germline assignment: CDR1 DFQATT and CDR2 SNEGSKA (reference sequence). Trimming stripped 4 bases from V and 4 bases from J, with 10 bases between. There are 12 residues in the CDR3. The CDR3, as DNA: TGCAGTGCTACGGGCCAGCTCTATGGCTACACCTTC. It codes for CSATGQLYGYTF.

This clonotype has a handful of counts. The rearrangement links TRBV27 to TRBJ2-1, with D unclear. Germline V gene sequence: CDR1 MNHEY, CDR2 SMNVEV (reference sequence). CDR3 length equals 12 residues. V was shortened by 4 bases and J by 4 bases, with 5 bases between the two germline ends. The CDR3 sequence is CASSSAYNEQFF. The CDR3, as DNA: TGTGCCAGCAGTTCAGCGTACAATGAGCAGTTCTTC.

This clonotype turned up a few times. The chain joins TRBV2 to TRBJ2-1, with unresolved D. CDR3 length equals 18 residues. CDR1 is SNHLY and CDR2 is FYNNEI in the germline V gene. V shed 2 bases and J shed 1 base, with 18 bases lying between them. The CDR3 here is CASSERKMVFSSYNEQFF. In DNA form, the CDR3 reads TGTGCCAGCAGTGAAAGGAAAATGGTTTTTTCTTCCTACAATGAGCAGTTCTTC.

This clonotype was seen only a few times. The chain has TRBV20-1 and TRBJ1-5, with D tentatively TRBD1 (5 bases). CDR1 DFQATT and CDR2 SNEGSKA come from the germline V gene (reference sequence). The CDR3 runs 15 residues. V was pared by 5 bases and J by 2 bases, with 16 bases between. CDR3 sequence reads: CSAPSPRGGNQPQHF. DNA for the CDR3: TGCAGTGCTCCCTCCCCGAGGGGCGGCAATCAGCCCCAGCATTTT.

This clonotype appeared a few times. The CDR3 spells CASSQDAESADTQYF. In DNA, the CDR3 is TGCGCCAGCAGCCAAGATGCGGAGTCGGCGGATACGCAGTATTTT. The chain employs TRBV4-3 and TRBJ2-3; D is unresolved. V lost 0 bases and J lost 6, with 13 bases in between. This CDR3 comprises 15 residues. CDR1 and CDR2 from the germline V gene are LGHNA and YSLEER.

This chain connects TRBV7-9 to TRBJ1-4, with 9 positions matching TRBD1. Germline CDR1 is SEHNR and CDR2 is FQNEAQ (reference sequence). The CDR3 totals 16 residues. V was pared by 4 bases and J by 4 bases, with 7 bases of the junction left unmatched. CDR3 region: CASSSTGTGINEKLFF. The DNA of the CDR3 is TGTGCCAGCAGCTCAACCGGGACAGGGATTAATGAAAAACTGTTTTTT.

V is TRBV7-2 and J is TRBJ2-1; 8 nucleotides agree with TRBD1. The trim removed 4 bases at V and 10 bases at J, leaving 9 bases unmatched. The CDR3 has 14 amino acids. Germline V gives CDR1 SGHTA, CDR2 FQGNSA. CDR3 sequence (DNA): TGTGCCAGCAGCTCATTCCAGGGGGCACGCGAGCAGTTCTTC. Protein product: CASSSFQGAREQFF.

This clonotype has a handful of counts. The rearrangement links TRBV11-2 to TRBJ2-3; TRBD2 aligns across 9 bases. CDR1 SGHAT and CDR2 FQNNGV come from the germline V gene. The CDR3 runs 16 residues. With 1 base clipped from V and 6 bases from J, the junction kept 8 bases outside the gene matches. The CDR3 DNA is TGTGCCAGCAGCTTAGTTTGGCGGGGGGGCGTTGATACGCAGTATTTT. The encoded protein is CASSLVWRGGVDTQYF.

This clonotype occurred a few times. The chain carries TRBV18 and TRBJ2-1; 7 bases map to TRBD1. The CDR3 covers 17 residues. Germline CDR1 reads KGHSH; CDR2 reads LQKENI. V lost 5 bases to trimming and J lost 6 bases; unmatched junction nucleotides: 16. The CDR3, as DNA: TGTGCCAGCTCAAGCCGTCCGGGACAGCCAGGGGCCAATGAGCAGTTCTTC. Its translation is CASSSRPGQPGANEQFF. The variable domain in full, completed from reference TRBV18 and TRBJ2-1, reads NAGVMQNPRHLVRRRGQEARLRCSPMKGHSHVYWYRQLPEEGLKFMVYLQKENIIDESGMPKERFSAEFPKEGPSILRIQQVVRGDSAAYFCASSSRPGQPGANEQFFGPGTRLTVL.

The rearrangement uses TRBV2 and TRBJ1-1, with 9 bases lining up with TRBD1. The germline V gene has CDR1 SNHLY and CDR2 FYNNEI. The length of the CDR3 is 14 residues. V lost 8 bases to trimming and J lost 7 bases; unmatched junction nucleotides: 11. For the CDR3, the DNA is TGTGCCAGCTTTTTACAGGGGGCTTATGGTGAAGCTTTCTTT. Protein: CASFLQGAYGEAFF.

Only a few counts were recorded for this clonotype. The chain recombines TRBV12-3 or TRBV12-4 with TRBJ2-1, with D maybe TRBD2 (7 bases). The CDR3 contains 13 residues. Trimming removed 6 bases at V and 9 bases at J, with 15 bases between. CDR3 nucleotide sequence: TGTGCCAGCAGCTTGGGCGGGGGCGGTGAGCAGTTCTTC. It yields the protein CASSLGGGGEQFF.

This chain joins TRBV7-2 and TRBJ1-2; tentatively, D is TRBD1 (5 bases). V was clipped by 4 bases and J by 4 bases, with 16 bases between them. The CDR3 runs to 15 residues. Germline V lookup: CDR1 SGHTA, CDR2 FQGNSA. The CDR3: CASSSFRDGPYGYTF. The CDR3 bases are TGTGCCAGCAGCTCATTCCGGGACGGCCCCTATGGCTACACCTTC.

V is TRBV12-3 or TRBV12-4 and J is TRBJ2-1; 12 bases agree with TRBD2. The CDR3 extends over 18 amino acids. Trimming at V came to 5 bases and at J to 1 base, leaving 9 bases not matched to a gene. The CDR3 DNA sequence: TGTGCCAGCAGTCATCGGACTAGCGGGGATTCTTCCTACAATGAGCAGTTCTTC. Residues: CASSHRTSGDSSYNEQFF.

This clonotype was seen only a few times. J is TRBJ2-7 and V is TRBV6-1; no definite D call. The CDR3 is 12 amino acids. The germline V and J ends were trimmed by 2 bases and 2 bases, with 4 bases remaining between them. Germline V gives CDR1 MNHNS, CDR2 SASEGT. CDR3 sequence: CASSERTYEQYF. CDR3 nucleotides: TGTGCCAGCAGTGAACGGACCTACGAGCAGTACTTC.

This clonotype has at least ten counts. This chain uses TRBV25-1 with TRBJ2-3, with a weak D call TRBD2 (5 bases). V was trimmed by 4 bases and J by 0 bases, leaving 8 bases between them. CDR3 length: 14 amino acids. Germline-derived CDR1 and CDR2 are MGHDK and SYGVNS. This CDR3 reads CASSARGSTDTQYF. DNA for the CDR3: TGTGCCAGCAGTGCCCGCGGGAGCACAGATACGCAGTATTTT.

The table lists this clonotype with a few counts. V gene TRBV6-5 combines with J gene TRBJ2-2; no reliable D call. V was trimmed by 0 bases and J by 3 bases, leaving 11 bases between them. Germline values: CDR1 MNHEY, CDR2 SVGAGI. This CDR3 region has 16 residues. DNA of the CDR3: TGTGCCAGCAGTTACTCGACCGGGTCCGACACCGGGGAGCTGTTTTTT. Translating it yields CASSYSTGSDTGELFF.